A single sample gave rise to the 21 T cell receptor beta chains below, sequenced in a study of blood T cell repertoires in COVID-19. Libraries were prepared by immunoSEQ multiplex PCR; TCRdb keeps only in-frame clonotypes and omits some of them. The table records fewer than 95,000 clones, roughly 88% of them present only once. The sample comprised peripheral blood. The receptors shown here come from a man aged 55-75 years with acute or convalescent COVID-19.

The chain has TRBV5-1 and TRBJ1-1, with 7 bases aligning to TRBD1. The V gene end was trimmed by 5 bases and the J gene end by 1 base; junction bases not matched to a gene: 11. This CDR3 has 16 residues. Germline-derived CDR1 and CDR2 are SGHRS and YFSETQ. The DNA of the CDR3 is TGCGCCAGCAGAAACACAGGGGCGCTGGGGAACACTGAAGCTTTCTTT. This gives the protein CASRNTGALGNTEAFF. The full variable domain, rest sourced from reference TRBV5-1 and TRBJ1-1, is KAGVTQTPRYLIKTRGQQVTLSCSPISGHRSVSWYQQTPGQGLQFLFEYFSETQRNKGNFPGRFSGRQFSNSRSEMNVSTLELGDSALYLCASRNTGALGNTEAFFGQGTRLTVV.

The CDR3 sequence: CASSSREVNEQFF. CDR3 nucleotides: TGTGCCAGCAGCTCGCGGGAGGTCAATGAGCAGTTCTTC. The chain links TRBV6-2 or TRBV6-3 to TRBJ2-1; 8 bases align to TRBD2. Germline assignment: CDR1 MNHEY and CDR2 SVGEGT. This CDR3 region has 13 residues. Losses at the gene ends were 6 bases for V and 6 bases for J; bases not matched to a gene: 4.

This chain joins TRBV6-6 and TRBJ2-3; 10 nucleotides align to TRBD2. The CDR3 loop spans 14 amino acids. The germline V gene has CDR1 MNHNY and CDR2 SVGAGI (reference sequence). The junction had 9 bases not matched to a gene; V was cut back by 10 bases and J by 5 bases. This chain's CDR3 is CATRGLAGVDTQYF. The CDR3 DNA sequence: TGTGCCACGCGGGGGCTAGCGGGAGTAGATACGCAGTATTTT.

This rearrangement joins TRBV30 to TRBJ2-5, with TRBD2 matching 7 bases. This CDR3 spans 14 amino acids. Losses at the gene ends were 0 bases for V and 5 bases for J; bases not matched to a gene: 6. Germline V gene data show CDR1 as GTSNPN and CDR2 as SVGIG (reference sequence). The CDR3 is CAWSVLRRGETQYF. DNA for the CDR3: TGTGCCTGGAGTGTTCTAAGGCGGGGGGAGACCCAGTACTTC.

The rearrangement links TRBV27 to TRBJ2-1, with 8 nucleotides matching TRBD2. Germline lookup yields CDR1 MNHEY and CDR2 SMNVEV (reference sequence). V shed 0 bases, J shed 3 bases, and the junction held 1 base outside the gene matches. The CDR3 has 15 residues. The CDR3 is CASSLSSGNYNEQFF. The CDR3 region has the DNA TGTGCCAGCAGTTTATCTAGCGGGAACTACAATGAGCAGTTCTTC.

This rearrangement joins TRBV11-2 to TRBJ2-7, with a weak D call TRBD2 (6 bases). The CDR3 contains 15 residues. The germline V and J ends were trimmed by 0 bases and 2 bases, with 11 bases remaining between them. Germline V lookup: CDR1 SGHAT, CDR2 FQNNGV. The CDR3 region has the DNA TGTGCCAGCAGCTTAGAACGCGGGGCCCCCTACGAGCAGTACTTC. Translation gives CASSLERGAPYEQYF. Full variable domain (remainder filled in from reference TRBV11-2 and TRBJ2-7): EAGVAQSPRYKIIEKRQSVAFWCNPISGHATLYWYQQILGQGPKLLIQFQNNGVVDDSQLPKDRFSAERLKGVDSTLKIQPAKLEDSAVYLCASSLERGAPYEQYFGPGTRLTVT.

The DNA for the CDR3 is TGTGCCAGCCTAACACAGACAGGGTTTGAAGAAGCTTTCTTT. Amino acids: CASLTQTGFEEAFF. The chain links TRBV7-9 to TRBJ1-1, with TRBD1 matching over 7 bases. In germline, CDR1 is SEHNR, CDR2 FQNEAQ (reference sequence). Germline trimming cut 8 bases from V and 8 bases from J; bases unmatched to any gene: 14. The CDR3 extends over 14 amino acids.

This clone was detected only a few times. The chain combines TRBV5-5 with TRBJ2-3, with TRBD2 identical over 7 bases. Trimming cost V 2 bases and J 9 bases; bases outside gene matches: 3. The CDR3 is 12 amino acids. From germline, CDR1 is SGHKS and CDR2 YYEKEE (reference sequence). CDR3 nucleotides: TGTGCCAGCAGCTTTCAACTAGCGACGCAGTATTTT. This encodes CASSFQLATQYF.

This clone showed up just once. This chain connects TRBV27 to TRBJ2-1; 7 bases are a match to TRBD2. Trimming removed 6 bases from V and 7 bases from J; junction bases left unmatched: 15. This CDR3 has 16 amino acids. Germline loops: CDR1 MNHEY, CDR2 SMNVEV (reference sequence). CDR3 bases: TGTGCCAGCAGCCTCGGGGGGAGGAAAGGCCTGAATGAGCAGTTCTTC. This gives the protein CASSLGGRKGLNEQFF.

The rearrangement uses TRBV4-1 and TRBJ2-1, with 8 bases matching TRBD2. CDR1 and CDR2 from the germline V gene are MGHRA and YSYEKL. The CDR3 has 16 residues. Germline trimming cut 4 bases from V and 8 bases from J; bases unmatched to any gene: 13. CDR3 DNA sequence: TGCGCCAGCAGCCCGATTGGCGGGGGGCCCGCGGATGAGCAGTTCTTC. Translated: CASSPIGGGPADEQFF.

The chain is built from TRBV2 and TRBJ1-1, with a tentative D call TRBD1 (5 bases). The germline V and J ends were trimmed by 8 bases and 0 bases, with 10 bases remaining between them. Germline loops: CDR1 SNHLY, CDR2 FYNNEI. The CDR3 is 13 amino acids. CDR3 sequence reads: CASYDSLNTEAFF. CDR3 coding DNA: TGTGCCAGCTATGACAGTTTGAACACTGAAGCTTTCTTT.

V usage is TRBV6-4 and J usage is TRBJ1-6; D gene ambiguous. Germline V gene data show CDR1 as MRHNA and CDR2 as SNTAGT. CDR3 length equals 16 residues. Between the trimmed V and J ends, which lost 0 bases and 0 bases, there was a span of 6 bases. The DNA of the CDR3 is TGTGCCAGCAGTGACTCGGAGTTCTCCTATAATTCACCCCTCCACTTT. Its protein is CASSDSEFSYNSPLHF.

The rearrangement links TRBV6-5 to TRBJ1-4, with 9 bases identical to TRBD1. The germline V gene encodes CDR1 MNHEY and CDR2 SVGAGI. The CDR3 consists of 15 residues. V was clipped by 0 bases and J by 7 bases; unmatched bases: 3. CDR3 protein: CASSYSGTGLEKLFF. CDR3 sequence (DNA): TGTGCCAGCAGTTACTCGGGGACAGGGCTTGAAAAACTGTTTTTT.

The chain combines TRBV27 with TRBJ1-2; TRBD1 agrees at 9 bases. The CDR3 is 14 residues long. CDR1 is MNHEY and CDR2 is SMNVEV in the germline V gene (reference sequence). The V gene end was trimmed by 6 bases and the J gene end by 2 bases; junction bases not matched to a gene: 4. The DNA of the CDR3 is TGTGCCAGCAGAAGGACAGGGGACAACTATGGCTACACCTTC. Protein product: CASRRTGDNYGYTF.

The V call is TRBV4-2, the J call TRBJ2-1; 11 positions match TRBD2. CDR1 LGHNA and CDR2 YNFKEQ come from the germline V gene. V shed 0 bases and J 4 bases; nucleotides not matched to a gene: 2. The length of the CDR3 is 16 residues. The CDR3 region has the DNA TGTGCCAGCAGCCAAGAGGGGACTAGCGGATACAATGAGCAGTTCTTC. It encodes CASSQEGTSGYNEQFF.

The chain couples TRBV13 to TRBJ1-6; 8 positions agree with TRBD1. The germline CDR1 and CDR2 sequences are PRHDT and FYEKMQ (reference sequence). V shed 5 bases and J 8 bases; nucleotides not matched to a gene: 14. The CDR3 contains 17 residues. The CDR3 region is CASSRGTGNIWDSPLHF. CDR3 DNA sequence: TGTGCCAGCAGCCGGGGGACAGGAAATATTTGGGATTCACCCCTCCACTTT. Looking up the rest from reference TRBV13 and TRBJ1-6 gives the full variable domain: AAGVIQSPRHLIKEKRETATLKCYPIPRHDTVYWYQQGPGQDPQFLISFYEKMQSDKGSIPDRFSAQQFSDYHSELNMSSLELGDSALYFCASSRGTGNIWDSPLHFGNGTRLTVT.

This clone has a single count. The chain combines TRBV27 with TRBJ2-2; D is ambiguous. Germline V CDR1 and CDR2: MNHEY, SMNVEV (reference sequence). V was trimmed by 1 base and J by 4 bases, leaving 4 bases between them. CDR3 length: 13 amino acids. The CDR3 DNA is TGTGCCAGCAGTTTATACGGCACCGGGGAGCTGTTTTTT. It encodes CASSLYGTGELFF.

The V call is TRBV5-1, the J call TRBJ2-5; TRBD1 might be the D (6 bases). V gave up 4 bases and J gave up 3 bases, with 16 bases separating them. The germline CDR1 and CDR2 sequences are SGHRS and YFSETQ. This CDR3 is built from 15 residues. In DNA, the CDR3 is TGCGCCAGCAGCGCGCTACAGGGTTCAGAAGAGACCCAGTACTTC. Its protein product is CASSALQGSEETQYF.

The J gene is TRBJ2-1, the V gene TRBV10-2; 10 bases are shared with TRBD2. CDR1 is WSHSY, CDR2 SAAADI, per germline. The CDR3 runs 14 residues. Here the CDR3 DNA reads TGCGCGATCGGGGAGAGCGGGGGGGGAGATGAGCAGTTCTTC. Protein sequence: CAIGESGGGDEQFF.

The chain is built from TRBV9 and TRBJ1-3; 8 bases are shared with TRBD1. The CDR3 runs to 14 residues. Germline CDR1 reads SGDLS; CDR2 reads YYNGEE. V lost 3 bases, J lost 3 bases, and 2 bases stayed unmatched. The CDR3 is CASSAGTGGNTIYF. The CDR3 bases are TGTGCCAGCAGCGCGGGGACAGGTGGAAACACCATATATTTT.

The DNA for the CDR3 is TGTGCCAGCAGTCGGACAGGGTTTACCAAAAACATTCAGTACTTC. Encoded protein: CASSRTGFTKNIQYF. The V gene is TRBV2, the J gene TRBJ2-4; 8 bases are a match to TRBD1. After removal of 5 bases from V and 2 bases from J, the junction contained 5 bases not matched to a gene. The CDR3 has 15 residues. CDR1 is SNHLY and CDR2 is FYNNEI in the germline V gene.